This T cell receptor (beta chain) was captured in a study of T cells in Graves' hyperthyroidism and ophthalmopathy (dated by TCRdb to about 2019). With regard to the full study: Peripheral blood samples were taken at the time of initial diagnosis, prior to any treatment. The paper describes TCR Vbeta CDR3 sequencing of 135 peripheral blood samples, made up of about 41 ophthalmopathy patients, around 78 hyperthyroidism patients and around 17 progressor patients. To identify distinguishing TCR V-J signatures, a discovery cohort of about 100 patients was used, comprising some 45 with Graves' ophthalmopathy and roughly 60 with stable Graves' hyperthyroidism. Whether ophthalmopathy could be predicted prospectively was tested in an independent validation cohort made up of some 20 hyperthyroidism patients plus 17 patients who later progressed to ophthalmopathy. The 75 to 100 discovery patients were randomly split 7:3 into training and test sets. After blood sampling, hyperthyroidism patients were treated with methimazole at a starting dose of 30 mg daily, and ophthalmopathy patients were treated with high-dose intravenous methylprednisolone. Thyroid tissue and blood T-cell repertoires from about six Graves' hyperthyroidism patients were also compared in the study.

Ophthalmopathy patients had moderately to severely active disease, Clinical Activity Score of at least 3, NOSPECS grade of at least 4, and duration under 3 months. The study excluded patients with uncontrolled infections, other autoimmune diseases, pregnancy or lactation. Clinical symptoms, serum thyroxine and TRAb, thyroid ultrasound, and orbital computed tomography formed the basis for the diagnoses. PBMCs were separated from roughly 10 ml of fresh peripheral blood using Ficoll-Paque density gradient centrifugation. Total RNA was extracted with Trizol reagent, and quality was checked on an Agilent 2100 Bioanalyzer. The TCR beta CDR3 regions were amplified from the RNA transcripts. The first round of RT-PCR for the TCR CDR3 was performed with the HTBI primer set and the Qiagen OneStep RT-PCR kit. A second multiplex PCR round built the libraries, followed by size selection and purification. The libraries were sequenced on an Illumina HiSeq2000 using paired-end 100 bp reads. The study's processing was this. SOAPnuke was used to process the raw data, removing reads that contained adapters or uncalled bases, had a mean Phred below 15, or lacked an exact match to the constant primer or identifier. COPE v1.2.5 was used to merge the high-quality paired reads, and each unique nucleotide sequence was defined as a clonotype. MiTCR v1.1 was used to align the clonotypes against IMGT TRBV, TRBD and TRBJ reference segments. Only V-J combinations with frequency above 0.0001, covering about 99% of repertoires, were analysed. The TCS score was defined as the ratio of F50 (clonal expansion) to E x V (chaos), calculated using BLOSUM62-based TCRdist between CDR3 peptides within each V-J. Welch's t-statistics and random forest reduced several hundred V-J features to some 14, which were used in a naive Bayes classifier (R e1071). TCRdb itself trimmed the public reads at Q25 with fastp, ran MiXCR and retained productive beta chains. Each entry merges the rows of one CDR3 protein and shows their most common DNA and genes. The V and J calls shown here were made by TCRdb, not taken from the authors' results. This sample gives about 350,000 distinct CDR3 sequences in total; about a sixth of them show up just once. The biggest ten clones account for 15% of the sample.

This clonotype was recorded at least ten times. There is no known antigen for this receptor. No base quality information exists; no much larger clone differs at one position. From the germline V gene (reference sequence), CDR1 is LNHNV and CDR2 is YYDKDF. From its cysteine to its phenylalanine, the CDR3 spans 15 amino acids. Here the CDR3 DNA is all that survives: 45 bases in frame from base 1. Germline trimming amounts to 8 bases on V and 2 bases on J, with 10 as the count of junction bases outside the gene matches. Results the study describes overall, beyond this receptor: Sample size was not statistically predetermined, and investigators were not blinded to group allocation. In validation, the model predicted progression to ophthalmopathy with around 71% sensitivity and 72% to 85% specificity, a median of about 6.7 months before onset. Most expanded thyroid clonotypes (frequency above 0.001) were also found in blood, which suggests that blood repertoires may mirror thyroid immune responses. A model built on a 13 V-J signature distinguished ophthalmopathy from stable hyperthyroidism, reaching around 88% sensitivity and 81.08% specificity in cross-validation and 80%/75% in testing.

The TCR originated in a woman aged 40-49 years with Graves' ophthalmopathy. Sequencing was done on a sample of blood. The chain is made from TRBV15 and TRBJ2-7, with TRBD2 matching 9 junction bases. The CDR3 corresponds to CATEGRTSETYEQYF. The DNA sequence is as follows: TGTGCCACCGAGGGGAGGACTAGCGAGACCTACGAGCAGTACTTC.